One and the same sample provided the 30 T cell receptor beta chains below, sequenced in a study of T-cell memory formation after mild COVID-19. TCRdb recomputed calls from the 5' RACE reads with MiXCR, one row per CDR3 protein. The sample holds about 210,000 distinct CDR3 sequences, 8% to 11% seen once. What was sequenced was PBMCs or a T cell subset sorted from them (not recorded which). These TCRs come from a man between 18 and 35 years old who had mild COVID-19 (a few samples of this study predate the infection). Cell type and time point are not known.

The V and J genes are TRBV4-2 and TRBJ2-6; 7 bases fit TRBD1. J gave up 4 bases and V 1 base, and 10 bases lay outside the gene matches. The CDR3 has 18 amino acids. Germline V gives CDR1 LGHNA, CDR2 YNFKEQ. CDR3 DNA sequence: TGTGCCAGCAGCCAAGTATCTAGGGGGCAGAGAGGGGCCAACGTCCTGACTTTC. Translated, it gives CASSQVSRGQRGANVLTF.

The chain recombines TRBV5-1 with TRBJ2-2; TRBD2 agrees at 13 bases. The V gene end was trimmed by 4 bases and the J gene end by 3 bases; junction bases not matched to a gene: 3. Germline-derived CDR1 and CDR2 are SGHRS and YFSETQ. CDR3 length equals 16 residues. This CDR3 is CASSAGLAGDTGELFF. Written as DNA, the CDR3 is TGCGCCAGCAGCGCCGGACTAGCGGGGGACACCGGGGAGCTGTTTTTT.

A few counts support this clonotype. V usage is TRBV12-3 or TRBV12-4 and J usage is TRBJ1-2, with 10 nucleotides matching TRBD1. V was clipped by 6 bases and J by 14 bases; unmatched bases: 12. This CDR3 region has 13 residues. The CDR3 sequence: CASRTRDRGAHTF. The CDR3 DNA follows: TGTGCCAGCAGAACTCGGGACAGGGGAGCTCATACCTTC.

This clonotype has a handful of counts. The gene calls are TRBV3-1 and TRBJ2-7; the D gene is possibly TRBD1 (6 bases). Germline assignment: CDR1 LGHDT and CDR2 YNNKEL (reference sequence). The CDR3 spans 16 residues. V lost 4 bases and J 3 bases, leaving 19 bases between the germline ends. Here the CDR3 reads CASSPTLGARLYEQYF. CDR3 sequence (DNA): TGTGCCAGCAGCCCCACTTTGGGGGCTAGACTCTACGAGCAGTACTTC.

This clonotype came up a few times. V usage is TRBV6-2 or TRBV6-3 and J usage is TRBJ1-4, with TRBD1 as a possible D gene (6 bases). Germline CDR1 is MNHEY and CDR2 is SVGEGT. The CDR3 extends over 15 amino acids. V was clipped by 0 bases and J by 8 bases, with 13 bases between them. The CDR3 is CASSYSWGRDEKLFF. For the CDR3, the DNA is TGTGCCAGCAGTTACTCGTGGGGGCGAGACGAAAAACTGTTTTTT.

The rearrangement links TRBV5-5 to TRBJ1-4, with 7 bases matching TRBD1. The CDR3 sequence is 14 residues long. Unmatched junction bases numbered 4, after V lost 3 bases and J lost 5 bases. The germline V gene has CDR1 SGHKS and CDR2 YYEKEE (reference sequence). The CDR3 reads CASSYPDRNEKLFF. The CDR3 DNA reads as TGTGCCAGCAGCTACCCGGACAGGAATGAAAAACTGTTTTTT.

This clonotype occurred a few times. The CDR3 loop is CASSLLGDQPQHF. CDR3 nucleotides: TGTGCCAGCAGTTTACTGGGTGATCAGCCCCAGCATTTT. The chain combines TRBV12-3 or TRBV12-4 with TRBJ1-5; D gene unclear. V lost 2 bases and J 5 bases, leaving 7 bases between the germline ends. The CDR3 extends over 13 amino acids.

The chain links TRBV20-1 to TRBJ2-1, with TRBD2 as a possible D gene (6 bases). The germline V gene encodes CDR1 DFQATT and CDR2 SNEGSKA (reference sequence). This CDR3 is built from 12 residues. V gave up 8 bases and J gave up 4 bases, with 12 bases separating them. CDR3 sequence: CSPGVGYNEQFF. For the CDR3, the DNA is TGCAGTCCGGGGGTCGGATACAATGAGCAGTTCTTC.

V gene TRBV18 combines with J gene TRBJ1-6; D gene unclear. Trimming pared 4 bases from V and 10 bases from J, leaving 11 bases between. The CDR3 has 13 amino acids. In germline, CDR1 is KGHSH, CDR2 LQKENI. DNA of the CDR3: TGTGCCAGCTCACAAGACGAACGGTCACCCCTCCACTTT. The encoded protein is CASSQDERSPLHF.

This clonotype was seen more than once but under ten times. V is TRBV6-5 and J is TRBJ1-1; a possible D gene is TRBD1 (6 bases). V was pared by 2 bases and J by 12 bases, with 16 bases between. Germline CDR1 is MNHEY and CDR2 is SVGAGI. The CDR3 loop spans 13 amino acids. The CDR3 loop reads CASSYDQGRGTFF. As DNA, the CDR3 is TGTGCCAGCAGTTACGATCAGGGGCGAGGGACTTTCTTT.

This clonotype was observed a handful of times. The rearrangement links TRBV5-6 to TRBJ1-1, with TRBD1 matching 8 bases. This CDR3 has 16 residues. V lost 0 bases, J lost 1 base, and 5 bases stayed unmatched. Germline loops: CDR1 SGHDT, CDR2 YYEEEE. Here the CDR3 DNA reads TGTGCCAGCAGCTTGGGGCAGGGGGCGCGGAACACTGAAGCTTTCTTT. Translating it yields CASSLGQGARNTEAFF.

CDR3: CSAGDRGLEQYF. The CDR3 DNA is TGCAGCGCCGGGGACAGGGGACTCGAGCAGTACTTC. The V call is TRBV29-1, the J call TRBJ2-7; 10 positions match TRBD1. The CDR3 is made up of 12 amino acids. CDR1 and CDR2 (germline): SQVTM, ANQGSEA. The junction had 6 bases not matched to a gene; V was cut back by 7 bases and J by 6 bases.

The chain combines TRBV18 with TRBJ1-1; D not certain. The CDR3 has 14 amino acids. The V end was cut by 3 bases, the J end by 5 bases, with 13 bases between. The germline V gene encodes CDR1 KGHSH and CDR2 LQKENI. The CDR3 coding sequence is TGTGCCAGCTCACCGCCGGGTCCGGGGACTGAAGCTTTCTTT. This gives the protein CASSPPGPGTEAFF.

This clonotype was seen more than once but under ten times. V gene TRBV27 combines with J gene TRBJ2-1, with TRBD2 matching 9 bases. Trimming took 2 bases from V and 8 from J; bases not matched to a gene: 7. The CDR3 covers 15 residues. The germline gives CDR1 MNHEY, CDR2 SMNVEV (reference sequence). Here the CDR3 DNA reads TGTGCCAGCAGTTTAGGCGCGGGGGGGCGTTATGAGCAGTTCTTC. This encodes CASSLGAGGRYEQFF.

This clonotype showed up just a few times. This chain joins TRBV5-1 and TRBJ2-1, with D perhaps given as TRBD1 or TRBD2 (5 bases each). V was shortened by 3 bases and J by 5 bases, with 15 bases between the two germline ends. This CDR3 has 15 residues. The germline V gene encodes CDR1 SGHRS and CDR2 YFSETQ. CDR3 residues: CASSWGPGTDNEQFF. DNA of the CDR3: TGCGCCAGCAGCTGGGGTCCCGGGACGGACAATGAGCAGTTCTTC.

This clonotype was seen repeatedly, ten times or more. This rearrangement joins TRBV6-4 to TRBJ1-5; D is perhaps TRBD1 (5 bases). V lost 2 bases and J 6 bases, leaving 8 bases between the germline ends. This CDR3 has 13 amino acids. Germline lookup yields CDR1 MRHNA and CDR2 SNTAGT. Here the CDR3 reads CASSDEGIQPQHF. CDR3 sequence (DNA): TGTGCCAGCAGTGACGAGGGGATTCAGCCCCAGCATTTT.

This clonotype was observed a handful of times. The chain has TRBV5-1 and TRBJ1-4, with unresolved D. Trimming took 4 bases from V and 7 from J, leaving 17 bases between them. This CDR3 spans 15 amino acids. Germline V gene data show CDR1 as SGHRS and CDR2 as YFSETQ. Here the CDR3 reads CASSPDGGRGEKLFF. The CDR3 DNA reads as TGCGCCAGCAGCCCAGACGGAGGCCGGGGTGAAAAACTGTTTTTT.

This chain uses TRBV5-5 with TRBJ1-5; D gene uncertain. Trimming removed 5 bases from V and 3 bases from J, with 12 bases in between. The CDR3 covers 14 residues. CDR1 and CDR2 (germline): SGHKS, YYEKEE (reference sequence). In nucleotides, the CDR3 is TGTGCCAGCAGTCCCGTTTCCTTCAATCAGCCCCAGCATTTT. Its translation: CASSPVSFNQPQHF.

This clonotype has only a few counts. This chain uses TRBV7-9 with TRBJ1-2, with D tentatively TRBD1 (5 bases). The CDR3 runs 12 residues. Trimming left V 4 bases short and J 6 bases short, with 9 bases between. Germline assignment: CDR1 SEHNR and CDR2 FQNEAQ (reference sequence). The chain's CDR3 is CASSYEGHGYTF. The CDR3 nucleotides read TGTGCCAGCAGCTACGAGGGGCATGGCTACACCTTC.

This clonotype was detected only a few times. The rearrangement uses TRBV7-2 and TRBJ2-2, with 9 bases identical to TRBD2. With 5 bases clipped from V and 4 bases from J, the junction kept 8 bases outside the gene matches. The CDR3 consists of 16 residues. Per the germline V gene, CDR1 is SGHTA and CDR2 is FQGNSA. As DNA, the CDR3 is TGTGCCAGCAGCCCCGTGGGACTAGCCGTCACCGGGGAGCTGTTTTTT. As protein: CASSPVGLAVTGELFF. Complete variable domain (other parts from reference TRBV7-2 and TRBJ2-2): GAGVSQSPSNKVTEKGKDVELRCDPISGHTALYWYRQSLGQGLEFLIYFQGNSAPDKSGLPSDRFSAERTGGSVSTLTIQRTQQEDSAVYLCASSPVGLAVTGELFFGEGSRLTVL.

The table lists this clonotype with a few counts. Written as DNA, the CDR3 is TGTGCCAGCAGCGTAGCTGAAGGATCACCCCTCCACTTT. This encodes CASSVAEGSPLHF. The chain employs TRBV9 and TRBJ1-6, with D uncertain. There are 13 residues in the CDR3. Trimming cost V 0 bases and J 10 bases, with 8 bases left between them. The germline V gene has CDR1 SGDLS and CDR2 YYNGEE.

This clonotype was picked up a small number of times. The chain recombines TRBV24-1 with TRBJ2-7; D not certain. The V and J ends lost 6 bases and 4 bases respectively, with 9 bases between them. Germline CDR1 KGHDR, CDR2 SFDVKD. The CDR3 sequence is 12 residues long. CDR3 loop: CATSPDGYEQYF. As DNA, the CDR3 is TGTGCCACCAGTCCCGACGGTTACGAGCAGTACTTC.

This clonotype was observed a few times. V is TRBV5-1 and J is TRBJ2-4; 8 nucleotides align to TRBD1. The CDR3 loop spans 14 amino acids. Germline V gene lookup returns CDR1 SGHRS and CDR2 YFSETQ. J lost 5 bases, V lost 8 bases, and 9 bases had no gene match. CDR3 sequence reads: CASRTGQAENIQYF. For the CDR3, the DNA is TGCGCCAGTCGAACGGGACAGGCGGAAAACATTCAGTACTTC.

The gene calls are TRBV6-5 and TRBJ2-6, with D tentatively TRBD1 (6 bases). This CDR3 is 13 amino acids long. Germline values: CDR1 MNHEY, CDR2 SVGAGI. V dropped 5 bases and J dropped 4 bases, with 6 bases sitting between them. The chain's CDR3 is CASSGQGANVLTF. In nucleotides, the CDR3 is TGTGCCAGCAGTGGACAGGGGGCCAACGTCCTGACTTTC.

The genes are TRBV7-3 and TRBJ2-3; possibly TRBD1 for D (5 bases). Trimming took off 0 bases at V and 6 bases at J, with 10 bases between the two ends. This CDR3 contains 14 residues. CDR1 is SGHTA and CDR2 is FQGTGA in the germline V gene. The CDR3 here is CASSLTLKGDTQYF. The CDR3, as DNA: TGTGCCAGCAGCTTAACGTTAAAGGGGGATACGCAGTATTTT.

The V and J genes are TRBV5-6 and TRBJ2-5; TRBD1 aligns across 8 bases. J gave up 4 bases and V 7 bases, and 6 bases lay outside the gene matches. This CDR3 region has 13 residues. Germline CDR1 is SGHDT and CDR2 is YYEEEE. CDR3 bases: TGTGCCAGCGCTTGGCAGGGGGCAGAGACCCAGTACTTC. This sequence encodes CASAWQGAETQYF.

This clonotype was counted only a few times. The chain couples TRBV7-9 to TRBJ1-1; the D is unclear. Between the trimmed V and J ends, which lost 8 bases and 5 bases, there was a span of 6 bases. The CDR3 runs 10 residues. Germline loops: CDR1 SEHNR, CDR2 FQNEAQ (reference sequence). The CDR3 protein is CASGETEAFF. The CDR3 coding sequence is TGTGCCAGCGGGGAAACTGAAGCTTTCTTT.

This clonotype has more than one count but fewer than ten. The chain couples TRBV12-3 or TRBV12-4 to TRBJ2-7; 8 nucleotides line up with TRBD1. V dropped 6 bases and J dropped 6; count of bases not matched to a gene: 7. The CDR3 spans 13 residues. DNA of the CDR3: TGTGCCAGCAGCAAGGACAGGGTGAGCGAGCAGTACTTC. Its protein product is CASSKDRVSEQYF.

In this sample, this clonotype turned up a few times. The V call is TRBV5-1, the J call TRBJ2-1; 11 nucleotides agree with TRBD2. The CDR3 contains 15 residues. Germline CDR1 SGHRS, CDR2 YFSETQ. V trimming: 4 bases; J trimming: 7 bases; junction bases outside the gene matches: 7. Here the CDR3 DNA reads TGCGCCAGCAGCCGCTTTAGCGGGGGGGCGAATGAGCAGTTCTTC. Its protein is CASSRFSGGANEQFF.

The sample holds many counts of this clonotype. The chain carries TRBV5-5 and TRBJ2-1; 7 bases map to TRBD1. The CDR3 loop spans 14 amino acids. CDR1 is SGHKS and CDR2 is YYEKEE in the germline V gene (reference sequence). V lost 0 bases, J lost 6 bases, and 3 bases stayed unmatched. The CDR3 DNA reads as TGTGCCAGCAGCTTGGATGACAGGGTCAATGAGCAGTTCTTC. It is translated as CASSLDDRVNEQFF.